The T cell receptor beta chain under discussion was sequenced for a study of blood T cell repertoires in COVID-19. The CDR3 is 14 amino acids. The V gene's germline CDR1 is LNHDA and CDR2 SQIVND (reference sequence). V was clipped by 3 bases and J by 7 bases, with 16 bases between them. The data were produced by immunoSEQ multiplex PCR, yet TCRdb's version contains in-frame clones alone and is incomplete. The sample has some 83,000 clones, about four fifths seen once. Sequencing was performed on peripheral blood. The chain is built from TRBV19 and TRBJ2-7, with a weak D call TRBD1 (6 bases). The clonotype originates from an elderly man with acute or convalescent COVID-19. The CDR3 DNA is TGTGCCAGTAGTATGATCACAGGGAGAGGGGAGCAGTACTTC. It yields the protein CASSMITGRGEQYF.